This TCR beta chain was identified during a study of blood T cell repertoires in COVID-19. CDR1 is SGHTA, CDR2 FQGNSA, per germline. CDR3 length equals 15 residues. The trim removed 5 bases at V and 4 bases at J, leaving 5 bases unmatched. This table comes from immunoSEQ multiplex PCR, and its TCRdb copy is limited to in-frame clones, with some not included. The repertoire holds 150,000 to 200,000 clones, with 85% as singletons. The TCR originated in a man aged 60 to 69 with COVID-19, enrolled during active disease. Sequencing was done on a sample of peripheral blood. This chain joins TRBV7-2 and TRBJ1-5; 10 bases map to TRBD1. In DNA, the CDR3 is TGTGCCAGCAGCCAGGACAGGGGGAATAATCAGCCCCAGCATTTT. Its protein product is CASSQDRGNNQPQHF.